The text below deals with one TCR beta chain. This specimen comes from a study of cytomegalovirus exposure and HLA in healthy donors. The germline CDR1 and CDR2 sequences are SGHDN and FVKESK. This CDR3 contains 14 residues. Trimming shortened V by 4 bases and J by 4 bases, and 14 bases separated the two germline ends. The PCR made use of 60 Vbeta and 13 Jbeta primers. Sequencing was performed with immunoSEQ multiplex PCR; in TCRdb, only in-frame clones are kept and a portion is missing. The table shows about 170,000 clones, with under 85% occurring only once. The sequenced sample was PBMCs. The sequence was obtained from a woman aged 18-30 years in good health and CMV-seropositive. The chain carries TRBV14 and TRBJ2-7; TRBD1 is a possible D gene (6 bases). The CDR3 sequence: CASSPRWGLYEQYF. CDR3 DNA: TGTGCCAGCAGCCCCCGTTGGGGGCTTTACGAGCAGTACTTC.